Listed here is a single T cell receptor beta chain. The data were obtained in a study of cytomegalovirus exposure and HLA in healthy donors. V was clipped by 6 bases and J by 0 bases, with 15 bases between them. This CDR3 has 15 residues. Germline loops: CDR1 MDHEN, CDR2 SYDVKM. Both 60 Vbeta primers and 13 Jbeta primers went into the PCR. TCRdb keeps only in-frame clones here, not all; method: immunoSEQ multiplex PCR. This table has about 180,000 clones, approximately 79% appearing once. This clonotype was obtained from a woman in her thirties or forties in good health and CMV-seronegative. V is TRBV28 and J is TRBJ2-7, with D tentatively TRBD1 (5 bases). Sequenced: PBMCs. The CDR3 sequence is CASRPGAGPSYEQYF. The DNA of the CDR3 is TGTGCCAGCAGACCTGGGGCAGGCCCCTCCTACGAGCAGTACTTC. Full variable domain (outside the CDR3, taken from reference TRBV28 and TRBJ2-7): DVKVTQSSRYLVKRTGEKVFLECVQDMDHENMFWYRQDPGLGLRLIYFSYDVKMKEKGDIPEGYSVSREKKERFSLILESASTNQTSMYLCASRPGAGPSYEQYFGPGTRLTVT.